The clone carrying this T cell receptor beta chain was seen a handful of times. Its target is unknown. One end of the junction does not line up with germline, which may come from a read error. The data belong to a study of TIL therapy for anti-PD-1-resistant metastatic lung cancer. Findings of the study overall: The cohort had more treatment-naive, never-smoker and oncogene-addicted patients than typical.

The germline V gene encodes CDR1 SSHAT and CDR2 FNYEAQ (reference sequence). The CDR3 totals 15 residues. The libraries were made with immunoSEQ v3. TCRdb keeps only in-frame clones here, not all; method: immunoSEQ multiplex PCR. Here the sample spans tens of thousands of clones, under 75% being singletons. Time point denoted: pre-treatment sample, taken before nivolumab and TIL therapy. Adults with stage 4 NSCLC were enrolled in a phase I trial. The source is a person aged 25-80 years with non-small cell lung cancer. Sequences were derived from blood, sampled at baseline. The chain carries TRBV7-7 and TRBJ2-1, with 7 bases identical to TRBD2. CDR3 DNA sequence: TGTGCTAGCAGCTTAGTCGCGGGAGCCTACAATGAGCAGTTCTTC. Encoded protein: CASSLVAGAYNEQFF.